This entry is about one T cell receptor (beta chain). Its specificity is not known. The sample comes from a study of blood T cells in healthy people across ages. Findings and caveats of the study: Fewer expanded clones and more diversity marked long-lived versus aged donors.

J was trimmed by 4 bases and V by 6 bases; bases with no gene match: 10. CDR3 size: 15 residues. Germline V gene sequence: CDR1 MNHEY, CDR2 SVGAGI. A second PCR of 7 to 11 cycles used a sample-barcoded 5' primer and a J-beta primer mix. The authors tagged each cDNA molecule using a template-switch adaptor with 12 random nucleotides. At least 2.5 million CDR3-containing paired-end reads were obtained per sample. MiXCR, run by TCRdb on the 5' RACE reads, gives a single entry per CDR3 protein. The repertoire holds 850,000 to 1,000,000 distinct CDR3 sequences, with roughly half as singletons. The clonotype originates from a woman aged 60 to 75 in good health. The source material was blood. The V call is TRBV6-5, the J call TRBJ1-1; 8 bases are a match to TRBD1. DNA of the CDR3: TGTGCCAGCAGCAGACTGGACAGGGACGGCACTGAAGCTTTCTTT. Translating gives CASSRLDRDGTEAFF.